The rows below give T cell receptor beta chains drawn from one sample of a study of blood T cell repertoires in COVID-19. Sequencing used immunoSEQ multiplex PCR; TCRdb keeps in-frame clones, though not all of them. The profile covers around 65,000 clones, with approximately 79% appearing a single time and roughly 22% taken by the ten largest. The material sequenced was peripheral blood. These receptors were obtained from a woman older than 75 with active or convalescent COVID-19. CDR3s include the opening cysteine and the closing phenylalanine or tryptophan. The order of the fields is V gene, D gene, J gene, clone size, CDR3 protein, CDR3 DNA. The D gene is left open where the match is weak. For some rows the clone size is stated as once, few or many, or as a class when expanded; others skip it.

>TRBV20-1|TRBD2|TRBJ2-1|-
CSASFAGGRNEQFF
TGCAGTGCTAGTTTTGCGGGGGGTCGAAATGAGCAGTTCTTC
>TRBV30|-|TRBJ2-2|once
CAWSVTRLAGELFF
TGTGCCTGGAGTGTAACTCGGCTAGCCGGGGAGCTGTTTTTT
>TRBV6-5|TRBD2|TRBJ2-4|-
CASSYTSGGGKNIQYF
TGTGCCAGCAGTTACACTAGCGGGGGCGGCAAAAACATTCAGTACTTC
>TRBV5-1|-|TRBJ2-1|-
CASSLASTYNEQFF
TGCGCCAGCAGCTTGGCCAGTACCTACAATGAGCAGTTCTTC
>TRBV18|-|TRBJ1-2|-
CASSPMGGSNYGYTF
TGTGCCAGCTCACCCATGGGAGGATCTAACTATGGCTACACCTTC
>TRBV7-9|TRBD1|TRBJ2-3|few
CASSGPGTGDLSSTDTQYF
TGTGCCAGCAGCGGGCCCGGGACAGGGGACTTATCTAGCACAGATACGCAGTATTTT
>TRBV5-1|-|TRBJ2-2|-
CASSLRGGPGELFF
TGCGCCAGCAGCTTGAGGGGAGGACCCGGGGAGCTGTTTTTT
>TRBV5-1|-|TRBJ2-2|few
CASRGPRGGGNTGELFF
TGCGCCAGCAGAGGACCGCGTGGAGGGGGCAACACCGGGGAGCTGTTTTTT
>TRBV10-3|TRBD1|TRBJ1-1|-
CAISGQGAVEAFF
TGTGCCATCAGCGGACAGGGAGCGGTTGAAGCTTTCTTT
>TRBV19|-|TRBJ2-7|few
CASSTLQGRNEQYF
TGTGCCAGTAGTACTTTACAGGGCCGGAACGAGCAGTACTTC
>TRBV12-3/TRBV12-4|-|TRBJ1-6|-
CASSRTGSPLHF
TGTGCCAGCAGTCGGACTGGTTCACCCCTCCACTTT
>TRBV12-3/TRBV12-4|TRBD1|TRBJ1-1|-
CASRGQTSEAFF
TGTGCCAGCAGGGGACAGACGTCTGAAGCTTTCTTT
>TRBV10-3|TRBD1|TRBJ2-1|-
CAITSTGGSYNEQFF
TGTGCCATCACCTCGACAGGGGGCTCCTACAATGAGCAGTTCTTC
>TRBV2|-|TRBJ1-6|-
CASSGRVYNSPLHF
TGTGCCAGCAGTGGGAGAGTCTATAATTCACCCCTCCACTTT
>TRBV2|TRBD2|TRBJ2-3|-
CASSPLAGVQIRSTDTQYF
TGTGCCAGCAGTCCACTAGCGGGGGTACAGATTAGAAGCACAGATACGCAGTATTTT
>TRBV3-1/TRBV3-2|TRBD1|TRBJ1-2|-
CASSQDLATGTYGYTF
TGTGCCAGCAGCCAAGATTTGGCGACAGGGACTTACGGCTACACCTTC
>TRBV5-1|-|TRBJ1-3|-
CASSPRTGSSGNTIYF
TGCGCCAGCAGCCCTCGAACAGGGAGCTCTGGAAACACCATATATTTT
>TRBV5-1|TRBD2|TRBJ2-2|medium-sized
CASERLAGGNTGELFF
TGCGCCAGCGAAAGGCTAGCGGGGGGGAACACCGGGGAGCTGTTTTTT
>TRBV7-8|TRBD1|TRBJ2-2|-
CASSLTTGGGRTGELFF
TGTGCCAGCAGCCTAACGACAGGGGGAGGTCGCACCGGGGAGCTGTTTTTT
>TRBV7-9|-|TRBJ2-3|-
CASSFVGTDTQYF
TGTGCCAGCAGCTTCGTAGGCACAGATACGCAGTATTTT
>TRBV7-8|TRBD1|TRBJ1-3|-
CASSSGQKLGNTIYF
TGTGCCAGCTCCTCGGGACAGAAGCTTGGAAACACCATATATTTT
>TRBV6-2/TRBV6-3|TRBD2|TRBJ2-3|-
CASSYSTGLAGSPTDTQYF
TGTGCCAGCAGTTACTCGACGGGACTAGCGGGGTCCCCCACAGATACGCAGTATTTT
>TRBV6-1|-|TRBJ2-7|few
CASSESSGASEQYF
TGTGCCAGCAGTGAAAGCTCAGGGGCGAGCGAGCAGTACTTC
>TRBV9|-|TRBJ1-1|few
CASSVDWNTEAFF
TGTGCCAGCAGCGTCGACTGGAACACTGAAGCTTTCTTT
>TRBV7-6|TRBD2|TRBJ2-7|-
CASSFRSGGAYEQYF
TGTGCCAGCAGCTTCCGCAGCGGGGGGGCCTACGAGCAGTACTTC
>TRBV7-9|-|TRBJ1-3|-
CASSLAVTVHSGNTIYF
TGTGCCAGCAGCTTAGCAGTAACAGTACACTCTGGAAACACCATATATTTT
>TRBV5-1|-|TRBJ1-2|-
CASSLVGGDAYGYTF
TGCGCCAGCAGCTTGGTTGGCGGGGACGCCTATGGCTACACCTTC
>TRBV15|-|TRBJ1-4|-
CATSVETGVYEKLFF
TGTGCCACCAGCGTCGAGACAGGAGTCTATGAAAAACTGTTTTTT
>TRBV3-1/TRBV3-2|-|TRBJ1-1|-
CASSQTGNTEAFF
TGTGCCAGCAGCCAAACAGGGAACACTGAAGCTTTCTTT
>TRBV5-1|TRBD1|TRBJ2-4|-
CASSLGTGSAKNIQYF
TGCGCCAGCAGCTTGGGGACAGGGTCAGCCAAAAACATTCAGTACTTC
>TRBV3-1/TRBV3-2|-|TRBJ1-2|few
CASSQEPAVYGYTF
TGTGCCAGCAGCCAAGAGCCCGCAGTCTATGGCTACACCTTC
>TRBV4-1|TRBD1|TRBJ1-3|once
CASSQVPGGYSGNTIYF
TGCGCCAGCAGCCAAGTTCCAGGGGGCTACAGTGGAAACACCATATATTTT